This note documents a single T cell receptor beta chain sequence. Its specificity is unknown. CDR1 and CDR2 from the germline V gene are DFQATT and SNEGSKA (reference sequence). V was clipped by 6 bases and J by 10 bases, with 13 bases between them. CDR3 size: 11 residues. The sample comes from a study of glioma-infiltrating T cells after dendritic cell vaccination. Described time point: after dendritic cell vaccination, including at tumor progression/relapse. Whole-study findings and limits: Estimated pretreatment TIL content predicted outcome after dendritic cell vaccination.

Repertoires were generated with immunoSEQ multiplex PCR, while TCRdb's copy carries only in-frame clones and drops some. The sample consists of approximately 46,000 clones, approximately 90% of them appearing once. This sample comprised blood, obtained after dendritic cell vaccination. The receptor's source is a human donor with glioblastoma. This chain connects TRBV20-1 to TRBJ2-1, with D unclear. CDR3 amino acids: CSALDGEEQFF. In nucleotides, the CDR3 is TGCAGTGCCCTCGATGGAGAGGAGCAGTTCTTC.